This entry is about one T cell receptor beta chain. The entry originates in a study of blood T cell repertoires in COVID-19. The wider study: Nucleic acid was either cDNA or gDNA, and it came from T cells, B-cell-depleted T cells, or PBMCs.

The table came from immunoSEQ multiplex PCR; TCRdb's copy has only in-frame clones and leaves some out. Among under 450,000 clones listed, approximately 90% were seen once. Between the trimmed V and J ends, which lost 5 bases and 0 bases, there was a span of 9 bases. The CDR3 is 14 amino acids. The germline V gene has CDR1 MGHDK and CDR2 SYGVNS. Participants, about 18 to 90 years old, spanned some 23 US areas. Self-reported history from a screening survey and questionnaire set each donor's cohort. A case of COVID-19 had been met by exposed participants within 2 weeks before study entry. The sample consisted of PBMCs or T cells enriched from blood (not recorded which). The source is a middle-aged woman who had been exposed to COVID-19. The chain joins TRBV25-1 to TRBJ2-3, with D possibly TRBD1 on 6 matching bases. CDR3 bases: TGTGCCAGCAGTCGAGGGGGTAGCACAGATACGCAGTATTTT. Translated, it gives CASSRGGSTDTQYF.